Below are 5 T cell receptor beta chains sequenced from a single sample in a study of Ad26.COV2.S vaccination and SARS-CoV-2 variants. Regarding treatment: 15 to 20 received Ad26.COV2.S at low or high dose, single or two shots; 5 received placebo; per-sample allocation not given. Sampling was performed 63 days after the first vaccine or placebo injection. Here immunoSEQ multiplex PCR was the method, and the copy in TCRdb shows in-frame clones only, minus some. Altogether around 270,000 clones are present, around 85% being singletons, with the ten largest covering approximately 3%. The specimen was peripheral blood, collected in a trial of Ad26.COV2.S vaccine versus placebo. The receptors come from a person aged 18-65 years who received the Ad26.COV2.S COVID-19 vaccine or a placebo.

Only one count was recorded for this clone. This rearrangement joins TRBV6-5 to TRBJ2-7, with 9 bases matching TRBD2. Per germline, CDR1 MNHEY and CDR2 SVGAGI. This CDR3 comprises 14 residues. After removal of 4 bases from V and 0 bases from J, the junction contained 1 base not matched to a gene. The CDR3 protein is CASSSTSGSYEQYV. The DNA for the CDR3 is TGTGCCAGCAGTTCGACTAGCGGCTCCTACGAGCAGTACGTC.

The V and J genes are TRBV6-4 and TRBJ1-6, with no clear D. Deletions cut 0 bases from V and 7 bases from J, with 4 bases between. The CDR3 has 13 amino acids. The germline gives CDR1 MRHNA, CDR2 SNTAGT. CDR3 protein: CASSDSSNSPLHF. The CDR3 DNA follows: TGTGCCAGCAGTGACTCCTCCAATTCACCCCTCCACTTT.

The chain uses TRBV5-8 and TRBJ2-1; the match to TRBD2 covers 7 bases. Trimming removed 1 base from V and 6 bases from J; junction bases left unmatched: 10. This CDR3 has 16 amino acids. From germline, CDR1 is SGHTS and CDR2 YDEGEE. The CDR3 sequence: CASSLSGAGPPNEQFF. The CDR3 DNA is TGTGCCAGCAGCTTGTCTGGAGCGGGACCCCCCAATGAGCAGTTCTTC.

V usage is TRBV5-6 and J usage is TRBJ2-3; unclear D gene. The V gene's germline CDR1 is SGHDT and CDR2 YYEEEE. The CDR3 has 13 residues. The V end was cut by 0 bases, the J end by 4 bases, with 6 bases between. The CDR3 is CASSLAEPDTQYF. In nucleotides, the CDR3 is TGTGCCAGCAGCTTGGCAGAACCAGATACGCAGTATTTT.

The count of this clone is one. The V gene is TRBV27, the J gene TRBJ2-1; no clear D gene. The germline V and J ends were trimmed by 9 bases and 3 bases, with 15 bases remaining between them. The CDR3 consists of 14 residues. Germline V CDR1 and CDR2: MNHEY, SMNVEV (reference sequence). CDR3 coding DNA: TGTGCCAGTTGGCCTGTAGGGAACTACAATGAGCAGTTCTTC. This translates into CASWPVGNYNEQFF.